A selection of T cell receptor beta chains follows, all from one sample in a study of radiation and T cells in renal cell carcinoma. Some clones are missing from TCRdb's copy, which holds only in-frame ones; the method was immunoSEQ multiplex PCR. This sample has some 120,000 clones; about four fifths occur once, and the top ten carry around 2.8%. The source material was blood, sampled from a patient whose treatment included radiotherapy and nephrectomy. The receptors were sampled from a woman aged 55-69 years with renal cell carcinoma. CDR3s include the opening cysteine and the closing phenylalanine or tryptophan. The order of the fields is D gene, clone size, V gene, J gene, CDR3 protein, CDR3 DNA. A D gene is named only where the DNA matches it firmly. Size values are once, few and many counts, or a class for expanded clones, and some rows have none.

-	-	TRBV5-8	TRBJ2-3	CASSLEDRRTQYF	TGTGCCAGCAGCTTGGAGGACCGCAGAACGCAGTATTTT
TRBD1	-	TRBV4-1	TRBJ1-5	CASSLDPGQASNQPQHF	TGCGCCAGCAGCCTGGACCCTGGACAGGCTAGCAATCAGCCCCAGCATTTT
-	-	TRBV7-9	TRBJ2-5	CASSDRDKQETQYF	TGTGCCAGCAGCGACCGGGACAAACAAGAGACCCAGTACTTC
-	-	TRBV25-1	TRBJ2-2	CASSPAGTVIGNTGELFF	TGTGCCAGCAGTCCCGCCGGGACCGTGATAGGGAACACCGGGGAGCTGTTTTTT
-	-	TRBV5-5	TRBJ1-5	CASSVQGVQPQHF	TGTGCCAGCAGCGTACAGGGAGTTCAGCCCCAGCATTTT
-	many	TRBV27	TRBJ1-1	CASSFNGGYTEAFF	TGTGCCAGCAGTTTCAACGGAGGGTACACTGAAGCTTTCTTT
TRBD1	-	TRBV15	TRBJ1-2	CATSRTGTGGLGYTF	TGTGCCACCAGCAGAACCGGGACAGGGGGACTGGGCTACACCTTC
TRBD2	-	TRBV6-5	TRBJ2-7	CASSLQRGSYEQYF	TGTGCCAGCAGTCTTCAGCGGGGCTCCTACGAGCAGTACTTC
TRBD1	-	TRBV14	TRBJ1-1	CVTGRNTEAFF	TGTGTGACAGGGCGGAACACTGAAGCTTTCTTT
-	once	TRBV6-6	TRBJ1-4	CASSYLGSTNEKLFF	TGTGCCAGCAGTTACCTCGGGTCAACTAATGAAAAACTGTTTTTT
-	-	TRBV7-9	TRBJ2-4	CASSLGGNLAKNIQYF	TGTGCCAGCAGCTTAGGAGGGAACCTAGCCAAAAACATTCAGTACTTC
TRBD2	-	TRBV30	TRBJ2-1	CAWSNLAGGGYNEQFF	TGTGCCTGGAGCAATTTAGCGGGAGGGGGGTACAATGAGCAGTTCTTC
-	-	TRBV7-9	TRBJ2-3	CASSLDSSFTPQYF	TGTGCCAGCAGCTTGGACAGCAGTTTTACCCCGCAGTATTTT
-	-	TRBV2	TRBJ1-2	CASSEDSGNYGYTF	TGTGCCAGCAGTGAGGATTCAGGGAACTATGGCTACACCTTC
-	many	TRBV7-9	TRBJ2-7	CASSPDTSYEQYF	TGTGCCAGCAGCCCCGACACCTCCTACGAGCAGTACTTC
TRBD2	-	TRBV7-2	TRBJ2-7	CASSLESGRAEQYF	TGTGCCAGCAGCTTAGAAAGCGGGAGGGCCGAGCAGTACTTC
-	-	TRBV13	TRBJ1-2	CASSLGRPNYGYTF	TGTGCCAGCAGCTTGGGCAGACCTAACTATGGCTACACCTTC
-	-	TRBV27	TRBJ2-7	CASSAASLSVEQYF	TGTGCCAGCAGTGCCGCCTCCCTCTCCGTCGAGCAGTACTTC
-	-	TRBV11-2	TRBJ2-5	CASSATGYRHETQYF	TGTGCCAGCAGCGCCACAGGGTATAGACACGAGACCCAGTACTTC
-	once	TRBV28	TRBJ1-5	CASSLPRTGNQPQHF	TGTGCCAGCAGTTTACCTCGGACAGGCAATCAGCCCCAGCATTTT
TRBD1	-	TRBV6-6	TRBJ2-5	CASSRTDRGGTQYF	TGTGCCAGCAGCAGGACCGACAGGGGAGGGACCCAGTACTTC
TRBD1	-	TRBV5-1	TRBJ1-2	CASSQPGQGDGYTF	TGCGCCAGCAGCCAACCGGGACAGGGGGATGGCTACACCTTC
TRBD1	-	TRBV5-1	TRBJ2-6	CASSQGQGLSGANVLTF	TGCGCCAGCAGCCAGGGACAGGGCCTGTCTGGGGCCAACGTCCTGACTTTC
TRBD2	-	TRBV9	TRBJ2-7	CASSGGGGRSLSYEQYF	TGTGCCAGCAGCGGGGGAGGCGGGAGGTCCCTCTCCTACGAGCAGTACTTC
-	-	TRBV6-5	TRBJ1-1	CASSYNPGRTEAFF	TGTGCCAGCAGTTACAATCCCGGGAGGACTGAAGCTTTCTTT
-	-	TRBV5-4	TRBJ1-6	CASSLAAGGSPLHF	TGTGCCAGCAGCTTGGCCGCGGGGGGTTCACCCCTCCACTTT
-	-	TRBV4-2	TRBJ1-3	CASSQDLGPPLTIYF	TGTGCCAGCAGCCAAGATCTAGGCCCACCCCTGACCATATATTTT
-	-	TRBV19	TRBJ2-2	CASSGSSRQDEHLWTGELFF	TGTGCCAGTAGTGGAAGTAGTAGACAGGACGAACACCTCTGGACCGGGGAGCTGTTTTTT
-	many	TRBV4-1	TRBJ2-7	CASGDGTYSYEQYF	TGCGCCAGTGGCGACGGGACATATTCCTACGAGCAGTACTTC
TRBD2	-	TRBV29-1	TRBJ2-1	CSVEGLAAYNEQFF	TGCAGCGTGGAGGGACTAGCGGCCTACAATGAGCAGTTCTTC
-	-	TRBV9	TRBJ1-2	CASSDQGQGAYGYTF	TGTGCCAGCAGCGACCAGGGGCAGGGCGCCTATGGCTACACCTTC
-	-	TRBV11-2	TRBJ2-1	CASRASLSAGEQFF	TGTGCCAGCAGAGCTAGCTTATCCGCCGGCGAGCAGTTCTTC
-	few	TRBV4-1	TRBJ2-7	CASSQVEAGSLLREQYF	TGCGCCAGCAGCCAAGTAGAGGCGGGGTCCCTTTTACGAGAGCAGTACTTC
TRBD1	-	TRBV7-2	TRBJ2-7	CASSIGTGYEQYF	TGTGCCAGCAGCATCGGGACAGGCTACGAGCAGTACTTC
TRBD2	-	TRBV11-3	TRBJ2-3	CASSLVAGDGNTQYF	TGTGCCAGCAGCTTAGTAGCGGGAGACGGAAATACGCAGTATTTT
-	-	TRBV28	TRBJ1-2	CASSLVAGLGYYGYTF	TGTGCCAGCAGTTTAGTCGCGGGCCTCGGATACTATGGCTACACCTTC
TRBD1	-	TRBV5-1	TRBJ2-7	CASSLMLSGGNIVSEQYF	TGCGCCAGCAGCTTGATGTTGTCAGGGGGCAATATAGTAAGCGAGCAGTACTTC
TRBD1	-	TRBV5-5	TRBJ1-1	CASSPVQGADTEAFF	TGTGCCAGCAGCCCCGTCCAGGGGGCTGATACTGAAGCTTTCTTT
-	-	TRBV4-3	TRBJ1-2	CASSQATQGGGYTF	TGCGCCAGCAGCCAAGCCACACAGGGAGGTGGCTACACCTTC
-	-	TRBV28	TRBJ2-5	CASRAGGQETQYF	TGTGCCAGCAGGGCCGGGGGACAAGAGACCCAGTACTTC
TRBD1	few	TRBV5-1	TRBJ1-4	CASNQGQNTNEKLFF	TGCGCCAGCAACCAGGGACAGAACACTAATGAAAAACTGTTTTTT